The clone carrying this TCR beta chain was found a few times. Its specificity is not known. The isolated RNA, all of it, was reverse transcribed, so expressed TCRB transcripts were what got sequenced. Using immunoSEQ multiplex PCR, the repertoire was profiled, and TCRdb retains in-frame clones only, with some absent. The data hold under 500,000 clones, with approximately 28% observed a single time. Cell sorting via CD45RO/CCR7/CD25/CD127/CD95/CD27 was performed to obtain CD4+ naive, central memory, regulatory and stem cell-like memory cells. Purities in excess of 95% were seen in all sorted populations. The data originate from a study of beta chain features in type 1 diabetes. Study results and limitations: A definitive answer on HLA type influencing TCRB rearrangement was not reached here.

CDR3 length: 16 amino acids. CDR1 is SGDLS, CDR2 YYNGEE, per germline. Trimming cost V 4 bases and J 0 bases; bases outside gene matches: 5. The V and J genes are TRBV9 and TRBJ2-2, with 8 positions matching TRBD2. The source is a man aged 18 to 29 in good health. Sequenced: naive CD4+ T cells from blood. The CDR3 coding sequence is TGTGCCAGCAGCACCATACTAGCGGCGAACACCGGGGAGCTGTTTTTT. It encodes CASSTILAANTGELFF.